The 14 T cell receptor beta chains presented below share a single source sample, sequenced in a study of cytotoxic CD8 clonotypes in ibrutinib-treated CLL (dated by TCRdb to the early 2020s). Read against the paper, the sample's time point label means: progressive disease on ibrutinib. To prepare the library, the immunoSEQ multiplex PCR assay was applied. Not all clones reach the TCRdb copy of this immuneACCESS table, which keeps in-frame sequences only. Checked studies attribute under half of the gap to unresolved V genes and leave the rest unexplained. The table for this sample lists around 70,000 clones; 80% of them were counted only once. Clones ranked in the top ten supply roughly 7.7% of the sample. Specimen: PBMCs, collected at disease progression, from a patient treated with ibrutinib. Receptors were obtained from a human donor with chronic lymphocytic leukemia.

This chain uses TRBV18 with TRBJ1-3; D unclear. Trimming took off 6 bases at V and 2 bases at J, with 14 bases between the two ends. The germline V gene has CDR1 KGHSH and CDR2 LQKENI. The length of the CDR3 is 15 residues. The CDR3 DNA sequence: TGTGCCAGCTCCCCGGGGTCGGCCGCTGGAAACACCATATATTTT. Its translation is CASSPGSAAGNTIYF. Supplemented by reference TRBV18 and TRBJ1-3, the full variable domain reads NAGVMQNPRHLVRRRGQEARLRCSPMKGHSHVYWYRQLPEEGLKFMVYLQKENIIDESGMPKERFSAEFPKEGPSILRIQQVVRGDSAAYFCASSPGSAAGNTIYFGEGSWLTVV.

The count of this clone is one. This chain joins TRBV19 and TRBJ2-7; D is uncertain. The CDR3 runs 13 residues. Germline values: CDR1 LNHDA, CDR2 SQIVND (reference sequence). V lost 3 bases to trimming and J lost 4 bases, with 10 bases between them. The CDR3 DNA reads TGTGCCAGTAGTATGGGTCTTGGTTACGAGCAGTACTTC. Protein product: CASSMGLGYEQYF.

This clone was picked up a small number of times. V is TRBV27 and J is TRBJ2-7, with TRBD1 matching 8 bases. Germline CDR1 MNHEY, CDR2 SMNVEV (reference sequence). This CDR3 has 13 amino acids. V lost 5 bases, J lost 3 bases, and 3 bases stayed unmatched. CDR3 protein: CASSPGQGYEQYF. DNA of the CDR3: TGTGCCAGCAGTCCCGGACAGGGCTACGAGCAGTACTTC.

J is TRBJ2-7 and V is TRBV5-6; no clear D. V was clipped by 3 bases and J by 1 base, with 2 bases between them. Germline V gene sequence: CDR1 SGHDT, CDR2 YYEEEE. The CDR3 runs 11 residues. CDR3 protein: CASSYSYEQYF. The CDR3 region has the DNA TGTGCCAGCAGCTATTCCTACGAGCAGTACTTC.

This chain uses TRBV19 with TRBJ2-1; 7 nucleotides agree with TRBD2. Germline CDR1 reads LNHDA; CDR2 reads SQIVND (reference sequence). There are 12 residues in the CDR3. The V gene end was trimmed by 4 bases and the J gene end by 9 bases; junction bases not matched to a gene: 3. CDR3 bases: TGTGCCAGTAGTAGGACTAGTGGTGAGCAGTTCTTC. This encodes CASSRTSGEQFF.

This clone was counted only a few times. This rearrangement joins TRBV18 to TRBJ1-6, with D maybe TRBD1 (5 bases). The CDR3 length is 14 residues. Per germline, CDR1 KGHSH and CDR2 LQKENI. V lost 4 bases and J lost 10, with 14 bases in between. The CDR3 reads CASSRDSGPSPLHF. DNA for the CDR3: TGTGCCAGCTCACGGGACTCCGGGCCCTCACCCCTCCACTTT. Filled out from reference TRBV18 and TRBJ1-6, the complete variable domain reads NAGVMQNPRHLVRRRGQEARLRCSPMKGHSHVYWYRQLPEEGLKFMVYLQKENIIDESGMPKERFSAEFPKEGPSILRIQQVVRGDSAAYFCASSRDSGPSPLHFGNGTRLTVT.

This clone has only a few counts. This sequence joins TRBV19 and TRBJ1-2; 9 bases fit TRBD1. This CDR3 has 13 amino acids. V shed 9 bases, J shed 3 bases, and the junction held 5 bases outside the gene matches. The V gene's germline CDR1 is LNHDA and CDR2 SQIVND (reference sequence). CDR3 region: CASRTGADYGYTF. CDR3 nucleotide sequence: TGTGCCAGCCGGACAGGGGCGGACTATGGCTACACCTTC.

This chain uses TRBV27 with TRBJ2-7; 8 bases agree with TRBD2. The V gene's germline CDR1 is MNHEY and CDR2 SMNVEV (reference sequence). J lost 2 bases, V lost 3 bases, and 3 bases had no gene match. This CDR3 region has 14 residues. As DNA, the CDR3 is TGTGCCAGCAGTTTCGGGGGGGTGGCCTACGAGCAGTACTTC. This gives the protein CASSFGGVAYEQYF.

The chain joins TRBV9 to TRBJ2-7, with 7 bases lining up with TRBD2. CDR1 is SGDLS and CDR2 is YYNGEE in the germline V gene. Trimming at V came to 2 bases and at J to 2 bases, leaving 1 base not matched to a gene. The CDR3 has 13 amino acids. This chain's CDR3 is CASSVGLAYEQYF. The CDR3 coding sequence is TGTGCCAGCAGCGTCGGACTAGCCTACGAGCAGTACTTC.

This clone showed up just a few times. V and J are TRBV7-2 and TRBJ1-3; 7 bases agree with TRBD1. The V gene's germline CDR1 is SGHTA and CDR2 FQGNSA. V lost 5 bases, J lost 6 bases, and 7 bases stayed unmatched. The CDR3 spans 14 residues. The CDR3 region is CASSLRQGENTIYF. For the CDR3, the DNA is TGTGCCAGCAGCCTACGACAGGGCGAAAACACCATATATTTT.

The J gene is TRBJ2-7, the V gene TRBV5-6; D is ambiguous. V shed 0 bases and J shed 0 bases, with 10 bases lying between them. CDR1 is SGHDT, CDR2 YYEEEE, per germline. The CDR3 is 15 amino acids. CDR3 sequence: CASSLGDFSSYEQYF. As DNA, the CDR3 is TGTGCCAGCAGCTTGGGGGATTTTAGCTCCTACGAGCAGTACTTC.

The chain is built from TRBV4-1 and TRBJ2-3; no clear D. Between the trimmed V and J ends, which lost 4 bases and 3 bases, there was a span of 20 bases. The germline gives CDR1 MGHRA, CDR2 YSYEKL. The CDR3 totals 17 residues. CDR3 loop: CASSRLGSAESTDTQYF. The CDR3 DNA reads TGCGCCAGCAGCCGGCTCGGGTCAGCAGAGAGTACAGATACGCAGTATTTT.

This sequence joins TRBV5-1 and TRBJ2-1; 12 positions agree with TRBD2. The CDR3 covers 15 residues. Trimming cost V 1 base and J 6 bases; bases outside gene matches: 2. The germline V gene has CDR1 SGHRS and CDR2 YFSETQ. CDR3 DNA: TGCGCCAGCAGCTTGTTGACTAGCGGGGGCAATGAGCAGTTCTTC. It is translated as CASSLLTSGGNEQFF.

This clone was counted once. The chain is built from TRBV6-5 and TRBJ1-2, with D hard to call. In germline, CDR1 is MNHEY, CDR2 SVGAGI. Trimming removed 8 bases at V and 10 bases at J, with 20 bases between. CDR3 length: 13 residues. CDR3 sequence (DNA): TGTGCCAGCCGTATTAATGAGCCTGGTACCTACACCTTC. This codes for CASRINEPGTYTF.